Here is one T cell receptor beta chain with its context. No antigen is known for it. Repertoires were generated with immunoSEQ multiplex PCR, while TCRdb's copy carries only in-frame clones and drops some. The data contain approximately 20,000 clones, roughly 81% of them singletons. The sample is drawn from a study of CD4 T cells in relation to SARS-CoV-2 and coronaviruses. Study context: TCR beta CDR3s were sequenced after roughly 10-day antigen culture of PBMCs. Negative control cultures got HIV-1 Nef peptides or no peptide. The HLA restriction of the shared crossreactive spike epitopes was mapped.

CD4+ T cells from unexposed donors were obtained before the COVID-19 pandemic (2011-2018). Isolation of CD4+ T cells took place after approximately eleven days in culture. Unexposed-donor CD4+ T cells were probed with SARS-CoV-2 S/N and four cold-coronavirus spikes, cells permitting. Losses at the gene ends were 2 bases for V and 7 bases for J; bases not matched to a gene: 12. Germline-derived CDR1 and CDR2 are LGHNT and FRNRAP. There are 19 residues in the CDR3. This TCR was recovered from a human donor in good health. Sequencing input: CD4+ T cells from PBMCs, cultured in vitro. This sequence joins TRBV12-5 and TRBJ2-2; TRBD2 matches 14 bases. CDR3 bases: TGTGCTAGTGGTTTGAAGGGTCGGGGACTAGCGGGAGCTAACGGGGAGCTGTTTTTT. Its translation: CASGLKGRGLAGANGELFF.